This TCR beta chain was documented in a study of cytomegalovirus exposure and HLA in healthy donors. Study in general: Most donors, around 81% of 398 genotyped, fell in the Caucasian-associated ancestry cluster.

There are 15 residues in the CDR3. V was pared by 3 bases and J by 2 bases, with 14 bases between. Germline V gene data show CDR1 as MNHEY and CDR2 as SVGAGI. 13 Jbeta primers and 60 Vbeta primers were used for the PCR. Libraries were prepared by immunoSEQ multiplex PCR; TCRdb keeps only in-frame clonotypes and omits some of them. The data show 110,000 to 150,000 clones, roughly 85% seen once. The V gene is TRBV6-5, the J gene TRBJ2-7; weak D call: TRBD2 (5 bases). Sequenced sample: PBMCs. The clonotype comes from a male donor in good health and CMV-seronegative. DNA for the CDR3: TGTGCCAGCAGTTATGGAGGTGGAACCCCCTACGAGCAGTACTTC. Its protein product is CASSYGGGTPYEQYF.